The clone carrying this T cell receptor beta chain occurred many times. The CDR3 runs 14 residues. The V end was cut by 4 bases, the J end by 7 bases, with 14 bases between. The sample belongs to a study of blood T cells in healthy people across ages. A sample-barcoded 5' primer and a J-beta primer mix were used in a second PCR of roughly 7 to 11 cycles. One entry per CDR3 protein results from TCRdb running MiXCR on the 5' RACE reads. The sample comprises 1.5 million to 2 million distinct CDR3 sequences, approximately 30% of which are singletons, and more than 6% rests with the top ten. This TCR was sampled from a woman in her 30s in good health. The sample consisted of blood. The chain links TRBV12-3 or TRBV12-4 to TRBJ2-1, with D perhaps matching TRBD1 (6 bases). CDR3 in DNA: TGTGCCAGCAGTTGGGGGCTAGACCCAAATGAGCAGTTCTTC. Its translation is CASSWGLDPNEQFF.